Below, 32 T cell receptor beta chains from the same sample are listed, as sequenced in a study of blood T cell repertoires in COVID-19. The table came from immunoSEQ multiplex PCR; TCRdb's copy has only in-frame clones and leaves some out. The sample records roughly 150,000 clones, over 70% being singletons. Specimen: PBMCs or T cells enriched from blood (not recorded which). These receptors were taken from a man aged 65 to 79 who had been exposed to COVID-19.

The rearrangement uses TRBV11-2 and TRBJ2-3, with D possibly matching TRBD2 (6 bases). V was shortened by 4 bases and J by 4 bases, with 15 bases between the two germline ends. The CDR3 sequence is 15 residues long. The germline V gene has CDR1 SGHAT and CDR2 FQNNGV. CDR3 residues: CASSSFIGGADTQYF. The CDR3 nucleotides are TGTGCCAGCAGCTCCTTCATAGGAGGGGCAGATACGCAGTATTTT.

The V and J genes are TRBV28 and TRBJ2-7; 7 nucleotides match TRBD2. The CDR3 covers 14 residues. Germline trimming cut 8 bases from V and 3 bases from J; bases unmatched to any gene: 10. In germline, CDR1 is MDHEN, CDR2 SYDVKM. The CDR3 nucleotides are TGTGCCAGCGGCAAAGCGGGATTTTTCTACGAGCAGTACTTC. It is translated as CASGKAGFFYEQYF.

This chain connects TRBV7-2 to TRBJ2-7; D perhaps matches TRBD2 (6 bases). The CDR3 is made up of 15 amino acids. Germline loops: CDR1 SGHTA, CDR2 FQGNSA. V was clipped by 1 base and J by 2 bases, with 12 bases between them. The CDR3 reads CASSLEGRETYEQYF. The DNA of the CDR3 is TGTGCCAGCAGCTTAGAGGGTCGGGAGACCTACGAGCAGTACTTC.

The V gene is TRBV27, the J gene TRBJ1-1, with TRBD1 matching 11 bases. Germline CDR1 reads MNHEY; CDR2 reads SMNVEV (reference sequence). CDR3 length equals 16 residues. V gave up 5 bases and J gave up 5 bases; unmatched junction bases: 10. The CDR3 spells CASSPLSRDRGTEAFF. CDR3 sequence (DNA): TGTGCCAGCAGTCCACTGTCCCGGGACAGGGGGACTGAAGCTTTCTTT.

The chain links TRBV5-1 to TRBJ1-2; D may be TRBD1 (6 bases). Trimming shortened V by 0 bases and J by 2 bases, and 8 bases separated the two germline ends. Germline V gene sequence: CDR1 SGHRS, CDR2 YFSETQ. The CDR3 runs to 14 residues. The CDR3 is CASSLARGNYGYTF. As DNA, the CDR3 is TGCGCCAGCAGCTTGGCCAGGGGAAACTATGGCTACACCTTC.

The J gene is TRBJ2-6, the V gene TRBV9, with D unclear. Per germline, CDR1 SGDLS and CDR2 YYNGEE. V gave up 0 bases and J gave up 2 bases, with 3 bases separating them. The CDR3 runs to 14 residues. CDR3 sequence reads: CASSVVAGANVLTF. CDR3 sequence (DNA): TGTGCCAGCAGCGTAGTAGCTGGGGCCAACGTCCTGACTTTC.

The chain is built from TRBV19 and TRBJ2-2, with 8 nucleotides matching TRBD1. The CDR3 covers 11 residues. V was pared by 3 bases and J by 15 bases, with 3 bases of the junction left unmatched. In germline, CDR1 is LNHDA, CDR2 SQIVND (reference sequence). The CDR3 loop is CASSIGTGLFF. In nucleotides, the CDR3 is TGTGCCAGTAGTATTGGGACAGGTTTGTTTTTT.

This chain uses TRBV5-8 with TRBJ1-2, with D unresolved. Trimming stripped 5 bases from V and 8 bases from J, with 16 bases between. Germline-derived CDR1 and CDR2 are SGHTS and YDEGEE. This CDR3 contains 13 residues. The CDR3 here is CASRRPYNPGYTF. CDR3 DNA: TGTGCCAGCAGACGTCCTTACAATCCAGGCTACACCTTC.

A single count supports this clone. This sequence joins TRBV27 and TRBJ1-2; no clear D. Germline CDR1 and CDR2: MNHEY and SMNVEV (reference sequence). Trimming cost V 2 bases and J 6 bases, with 13 bases left between them. The CDR3 runs 14 residues. CDR3 loop: CASSLGRERHGYTF. The CDR3 coding sequence is TGTGCCAGCAGTTTAGGGAGAGAAAGACATGGCTACACCTTC.

This clone was seen just once. The chain links TRBV18 to TRBJ2-7, with TRBD1 identical over 9 bases. Trimming cost V 3 bases and J 1 base; bases outside gene matches: 7. The length of the CDR3 is 16 residues. Germline V gives CDR1 KGHSH, CDR2 LQKENI. The CDR3 protein is CASSPALTGGSYEQYF. In DNA, the CDR3 is TGTGCCAGCTCACCTGCCTTGACAGGGGGATCCTACGAGCAGTACTTC.

The chain employs TRBV27 and TRBJ2-7, with D possibly being TRBD2 (5 bases). V was shortened by 3 bases and J by 2 bases, with 17 bases between the two germline ends. CDR3 length: 16 amino acids. CDR1 MNHEY and CDR2 SMNVEV come from the germline V gene (reference sequence). The CDR3 reads CASSFFPRERTYEQYF. Written as DNA, the CDR3 is TGTGCCAGCAGTTTCTTCCCGAGGGAGAGAACCTACGAGCAGTACTTC.

This sequence joins TRBV10-1 and TRBJ2-3; a possible D gene is TRBD2 (5 bases). Germline lookup yields CDR1 WNHNN and CDR2 SYGVQD (reference sequence). CDR3 length: 14 residues. V gave up 8 bases and J gave up 0 bases, with 12 bases separating them. This CDR3 reads CASGGRISTDTQYF. The CDR3 DNA follows: TGCGCCAGCGGAGGACGGATAAGCACAGATACGCAGTATTTT.

This clone was observed a few times. This rearrangement joins TRBV5-1 to TRBJ1-1; the match to TRBD1 covers 7 bases. The CDR3 covers 15 residues. V was pared by 0 bases and J by 4 bases, with 6 bases of the junction left unmatched. CDR1 and CDR2 from the germline V gene are SGHRS and YFSETQ. CDR3 DNA: TGCGCCAGCAGCTTGGGTATAGGGGGCTCCACTGAAGCTTTCTTT. Amino acid sequence: CASSLGIGGSTEAFF. Complete variable domain (other parts from reference TRBV5-1 and TRBJ1-1): KAGVTQTPRYLIKTRGQQVTLSCSPISGHRSVSWYQQTPGQGLQFLFEYFSETQRNKGNFPGRFSGRQFSNSRSEMNVSTLELGDSALYLCASSLGIGGSTEAFFGQGTRLTVV.

This clone was detected only once. The chain carries TRBV12-5 and TRBJ2-2, with 12 bases identical to TRBD2. The germline CDR1 and CDR2 sequences are LGHNT and FRNRAP. Losses at the gene ends were 4 bases for V and 4 bases for J; bases not matched to a gene: 7. This CDR3 spans 17 amino acids. The CDR3 nucleotides read TGTGCTAGTGGTTCACGACTAGCGGGGGACTTCACCGGGGAGCTGTTTTTT. It yields the protein CASGSRLAGDFTGELFF.

The J gene is TRBJ2-5, the V gene TRBV7-3; 14 bases map to TRBD2. J was trimmed by 5 bases and V by 5 bases; bases with no gene match: 7. The CDR3 extends over 16 amino acids. Germline V gene lookup returns CDR1 SGHTA and CDR2 FQGTGA. For the CDR3, the DNA is TGTGCCAGCAGCCTTGGACTAGCGGGGGGTCAGGAGACCCAGTACTTC. Protein sequence: CASSLGLAGGQETQYF.

The rearrangement links TRBV11-2 to TRBJ1-6; tentative D call: TRBD1 (5 bases). Germline CDR1 reads SGHAT; CDR2 reads FQNNGV. With 5 bases removed from V and 8 bases from J, the gap between germline ends came to 16 bases. This CDR3 comprises 15 residues. DNA of the CDR3: TGTGCCAGCAGCACCACCCAGGGTTCGGATTCACCCCTCCACTTT. This gives the protein CASSTTQGSDSPLHF. The variable domain in full, completed from reference TRBV11-2 and TRBJ1-6, reads EAGVAQSPRYKIIEKRQSVAFWCNPISGHATLYWYQQILGQGPKLLIQFQNNGVVDDSQLPKDRFSAERLKGVDSTLKIQPAKLEDSAVYLCASSTTQGSDSPLHFGNGTRLTVT.

This clone appeared once. The rearrangement uses TRBV7-2 and TRBJ2-4; 9 bases agree with TRBD1. From germline, CDR1 is SGHTA and CDR2 FQGNSA. The junction had 7 bases not matched to a gene; V was cut back by 4 bases and J by 0 bases. This CDR3 spans 17 amino acids. This CDR3 is CASSSPGQGLAKNIQYF. The CDR3 DNA is TGTGCCAGCAGCTCCCCGGGACAGGGTTTAGCCAAAAACATTCAGTACTTC. The full variable domain, with the rest looked up from reference TRBV7-2 and TRBJ2-4, is GAGVSQSPSNKVTEKGKDVELRCDPISGHTALYWYRQSLGQGLEFLIYFQGNSAPDKSGLPSDRFSAERTGGSVSTLTIQRTQQEDSAVYLCASSSPGQGLAKNIQYFGAGTRLSVL.

This clone was recorded a few times. V usage is TRBV15 and J usage is TRBJ1-1, with a possible D match to TRBD1 (5 bases). Germline lookup yields CDR1 LNHNV and CDR2 YYDKDF (reference sequence). The CDR3 is 14 residues long. V dropped 8 bases and J dropped 4 bases, with 17 bases sitting between them. The CDR3 reads CATGTRVTGTEAFF. The CDR3 DNA reads as TGTGCCACCGGAACCAGGGTGACGGGCACTGAAGCTTTCTTT.

The chain combines TRBV7-2 with TRBJ1-1, with a tentative D call TRBD1 (6 bases). This CDR3 has 13 residues. Germline V gives CDR1 SGHTA, CDR2 FQGNSA. The V and J ends lost 4 bases and 7 bases respectively, with 13 bases between them. The CDR3 is CASSSVQGNEAFF. The CDR3 nucleotides are TGTGCCAGCAGCTCAGTACAGGGCAATGAAGCTTTCTTT. Combining the CDR3 with reference TRBV7-2 and TRBJ1-1 gives the whole variable domain GAGVSQSPSNKVTEKGKDVELRCDPISGHTALYWYRQSLGQGLEFLIYFQGNSAPDKSGLPSDRFSAERTGGSVSTLTIQRTQQEDSAVYLCASSSVQGNEAFFGQGTRLTVV.

The CDR3 reads CASSLVRGGTDTQYF. The CDR3 DNA sequence: TGTGCCAGCAGCTTGGTGCGGGGCGGCACAGATACGCAGTATTTT. The chain joins TRBV5-8 to TRBJ2-3, with D maybe TRBD2 (6 bases). CDR1 and CDR2 from the germline V gene are SGHTS and YDEGEE. The CDR3 totals 15 residues. V was shortened by 0 bases and J by 1 base, with 9 bases between the two germline ends.

The chain joins TRBV4-3 to TRBJ1-2; TRBD1 matches 8 bases. V was pared by 0 bases and J by 6 bases, with 9 bases of the junction left unmatched. This CDR3 comprises 16 residues. CDR1 is LGHNA, CDR2 YSLEER, per germline. The CDR3 here is CASSQDPTGAYDGYTF. CDR3 sequence (DNA): TGCGCCAGCAGCCAAGATCCGACAGGGGCCTATGATGGCTACACCTTC.

The J gene is TRBJ1-1, the V gene TRBV6-2 or TRBV6-3; D is ambiguous. CDR3 length equals 13 residues. V was cut by 4 bases and J by 4 bases, with 10 bases left in between. CDR1 and CDR2 from the germline V gene are MNHEY and SVGEGT. Here the CDR3 DNA reads TGTGCCAGCAGTTGGGGTGGGAGCACTGAAGCTTTCTTT. Protein: CASSWGGSTEAFF.

This rearrangement joins TRBV6-5 to TRBJ2-5; a weak D match, TRBD2 (6 bases). The length of the CDR3 is 15 residues. The V end was cut by 3 bases, the J end by 7 bases, with 18 bases between. Germline CDR1 and CDR2: MNHEY and SVGAGI. The CDR3 spells CASSYKGRSLGTQYF. The CDR3 coding sequence is TGTGCCAGCAGTTATAAGGGGAGGAGTTTGGGGACCCAGTACTTC.

The chain uses TRBV7-2 and TRBJ2-1; D gene unclear. V lost 5 bases, J lost 1 base, and 12 bases lay in between. The CDR3 has 15 residues. Germline CDR1 reads SGHTA; CDR2 reads FQGNSA. CDR3 in amino acids: CASSLEWASYNEQFF. CDR3 in DNA: TGTGCCAGCAGCCTAGAGTGGGCGTCCTACAATGAGCAGTTCTTC.

The chain employs TRBV19 and TRBJ2-5; a weak D match, TRBD2 (6 bases). CDR3 length equals 14 residues. Germline CDR1 is LNHDA and CDR2 is SQIVND (reference sequence). Trimming shortened V by 6 bases and J by 4 bases, and 15 bases separated the two germline ends. The CDR3 loop reads CASSSRGSAETQYF. CDR3 DNA: TGTGCCAGTAGCTCGCGGGGATCAGCAGAGACCCAGTACTTC.

The DNA of the CDR3 is TGTGCCAGTAGTCCCACAGGGGAAACTGGCTACACCTTC. This sequence encodes CASSPTGETGYTF. The J gene is TRBJ1-2, the V gene TRBV19; 7 positions match TRBD1. The CDR3 runs 13 residues. The germline CDR1 and CDR2 sequences are LNHDA and SQIVND (reference sequence). Losses at the gene ends were 5 bases for V and 7 bases for J; bases not matched to a gene: 7.

The rearrangement joins TRBV5-1 to TRBJ2-5; perhaps TRBD1 as D (6 bases). This CDR3 is built from 13 residues. V lost 4 bases, J lost 3 bases, and 10 bases lay in between. Per germline, CDR1 SGHRS and CDR2 YFSETQ. In nucleotides, the CDR3 is TGCGCCAGCAGCCTACAGGGAAAAGAGACCCAGTACTTC. Translation: CASSLQGKETQYF.

This clone was observed once. The V call is TRBV6-5, the J call TRBJ1-2; 7 bases fit TRBD1. Germline V gene sequence: CDR1 MNHEY, CDR2 SVGAGI. The V and J ends lost 6 bases and 1 base, in that order; junction bases with no gene match: 2. The CDR3 has 13 amino acids. Written as DNA, the CDR3 is TGTGCCAGCAGAACAGGGGATAACTATGGCTACACCTTC. Translation: CASRTGDNYGYTF.

The chain combines TRBV4-2 with TRBJ1-4; 7 nucleotides match TRBD1. Per the germline V gene, CDR1 is LGHNA and CDR2 is YNFKEQ. With V trimmed by 3 bases and J by 5 bases, 6 bases remained unmatched. The CDR3 has 15 amino acids. CDR3 nucleotide sequence: TGTGCCAGCAGCCAGGGGGACAGACAAAATGAAAAACTGTTTTTT. Its protein product is CASSQGDRQNEKLFF.

Here the CDR3 DNA reads TGTGCCGTAACCGGGACTTTAACTGAAAAACTGTTTTTT. It encodes CAVTGTLTEKLFF. The rearrangement uses TRBV7-9 and TRBJ1-4; possibly TRBD1 for D (5 bases). The CDR3 contains 13 residues. Between the trimmed V and J ends, which lost 11 bases and 7 bases, there was a span of 17 bases. Germline CDR1 reads SEHNR; CDR2 reads FQNEAQ (reference sequence).

The chain has TRBV5-5 and TRBJ1-2, with D perhaps TRBD1 (5 bases). The CDR3 loop spans 14 amino acids. Germline CDR1 reads SGHKS; CDR2 reads YYEKEE (reference sequence). The V end lost 2 bases, the J end lost 8 bases, and 16 bases lay between the germline ends. The CDR3 DNA is TGTGCCAGCAGCTTCGAGACAGCGTCCCCAGGCTACACCTTC. It is translated as CASSFETASPGYTF.

The rearrangement uses TRBV3-1 (or the pseudogene TRBV3-2) and TRBJ2-1; 9 bases map to TRBD2. This CDR3 is built from 14 residues. The J segment lost 6 bases and the V segment lost 4 bases, leaving 4 bases of the junction unmatched. Germline V CDR1 and CDR2: LGHDT, YNNKEL (reference sequence). The CDR3 nucleotides are TGTGCCAGCAGCCCAGTAGCGGGAGCCAATGAGCAGTTCTTC. Translating it yields CASSPVAGANEQFF.